Sequencing of this T cell receptor beta chain was carried out in a study of CD8+CD57+ T cells in acquired aplastic anemia. CDR3 and TCR beta VDJ profiling relied on genomic DNA as the template. TCRdb independently ran MiXCR on the reads; one entry per CDR3 protein. The data show hundreds of thousands of distinct CDR3 sequences, with approximately 32% seen just once and 0.82% held by the top ten. Ten or more counts support this clonotype. The antigen is undetermined. Regarding the study as a whole: In common between the patients and the controls were twenty-nine CD8+ CDR3 sequences.

This CDR3 has 17 residues. Losses at the gene ends were 4 bases for V and 2 bases for J; bases not matched to a gene: 12. Germline CDR1 is SGDLS and CDR2 is YYNGEE. It was patients with CD8+CD57+ cell expansion by flow cytometry who were chosen for sequencing. Every patient had severe acquired aplastic anemia. The sequence came from a human donor with aplastic anemia. Specimen: sorted CD4+, CD8+, or CD8+CD57+ T cells (not recorded which) from PBMCs. V gene TRBV9 combines with J gene TRBJ2-7; 10 bases line up with TRBD1. CDR3 DNA: TGTGCCAGCAGCCGCAAGACAGGGGGCGTAGGCCCCTACGAGCAGTACTTC. Translating gives CASSRKTGGVGPYEQYF.